These 9 T cell receptor beta chains share one sample of origin, sequenced in a study of cytomegalovirus exposure and HLA in healthy donors. The PCR made use of 60 Vbeta and 13 Jbeta primers. Sequenced by immunoSEQ multiplex PCR; TCRdb stores in-frame clones only, minus some. Of around 200,000 clones listed, 75% to 80% are singletons. The sequenced material came from PBMCs. The source of these receptors is a male donor in good health and CMV-seronegative.

This chain links TRBV18 with TRBJ1-5; 7 bases map to TRBD1. The germline gives CDR1 KGHSH, CDR2 LQKENI. J lost 1 base, V lost 4 bases, and 4 bases had no gene match. The length of the CDR3 is 15 residues. The CDR3, as DNA: TGTGCCAGCTCACACACGGACAGGAGCAATCAGCCCCAGCATTTT. It translates to CASSHTDRSNQPQHF.

V usage is TRBV9 and J usage is TRBJ2-3; 10 bases line up with TRBD2. CDR3 size: 17 residues. Germline CDR1 SGDLS, CDR2 YYNGEE. Trimming took 0 bases from V and 3 from J; bases not matched to a gene: 7. DNA of the CDR3: TGTGCCAGCAGCGTAGGAAGTAGCGGGGGGTTTACAGATACGCAGTATTTT. Amino acids: CASSVGSSGGFTDTQYF.

This clone was seen more than once but under ten times. The V gene is TRBV5-4, the J gene TRBJ2-6; D unresolved. The CDR3 loop spans 16 amino acids. The V and J ends lost 5 bases and 11 bases respectively, with 23 bases between them. Germline CDR1 SGHNT, CDR2 YYREEE (reference sequence). For the CDR3, the DNA is TGTGCCAGCAGTCTGCCTCGGCTCCAGGCACACGACGTCCTGACTTTC. The encoded protein is CASSLPRLQAHDVLTF.

This CDR3 is CASSIGYLNTEAFF. CDR3 DNA: TGTGCCAGCAGCATCGGTTACTTGAACACTGAAGCTTTCTTT. V and J are TRBV5-5 and TRBJ1-1; D is unclear. The CDR3 is made up of 14 amino acids. The V gene's germline CDR1 is SGHKS and CDR2 YYEKEE (reference sequence). The V gene lost 4 bases and the J gene lost 0 bases, with 10 bases spanning the gap.

The chain carries TRBV7-9 and TRBJ2-7; D is undetermined. The CDR3 sequence is 14 residues long. V lost 4 bases and J 0 bases, leaving 10 bases between the germline ends. Germline CDR1 is SEHNR and CDR2 is FQNEAQ (reference sequence). The DNA of the CDR3 is TGTGCCAGCAGCTCGCGCCAGGACTCCTACGAGCAGTACTTC. It codes for CASSSRQDSYEQYF.

This clone was seen a few times. The genes are TRBV7-9 and TRBJ2-1; 9 bases match TRBD2. Germline-derived CDR1 and CDR2 are SEHNR and FQNEAQ (reference sequence). The CDR3 is 16 amino acids. V was pared by 3 bases and J by 5 bases, with 8 bases of the junction left unmatched. The CDR3 DNA reads TGTGCCAGCAGCTTTAGAGCGGGGGGAAGGGACAATGAGCAGTTCTTC. Its translation is CASSFRAGGRDNEQFF.

This chain links TRBV28 with TRBJ1-2, with 7 nucleotides matching TRBD1. J gave up 3 bases and V 2 bases, and 0 bases lay outside the gene matches. The CDR3 runs to 13 residues. CDR1 MDHEN and CDR2 SYDVKM come from the germline V gene. The CDR3 region is CASSLQGDYGYTF. The CDR3 DNA follows: TGTGCCAGCAGTTTACAGGGGGACTATGGCTACACCTTC.

V usage is TRBV5-1 and J usage is TRBJ1-2, with D unresolved. Trimming stripped 1 base from V and 2 bases from J, with 12 bases between. CDR1 is SGHRS and CDR2 is YFSETQ in the germline V gene. The CDR3 totals 15 residues. This CDR3 reads CASSLSGDANYGYTF. CDR3 coding DNA: TGCGCCAGCAGCTTGAGTGGAGATGCAAACTATGGCTACACCTTC.

Only one count was recorded for this clone. This chain connects TRBV7-9 to TRBJ2-7; D is unresolved. Per the germline V gene, CDR1 is SEHNR and CDR2 is FQNEAQ (reference sequence). This CDR3 has 15 amino acids. The ends were cut back, 5 bases at V and 5 bases at J, with 19 bases in the middle. CDR3 in amino acids: CASSPRRLPQDEQYF. CDR3 nucleotide sequence: TGTGCCAGCAGCCCCCGCCGGCTCCCTCAGGACGAGCAGTACTTC.